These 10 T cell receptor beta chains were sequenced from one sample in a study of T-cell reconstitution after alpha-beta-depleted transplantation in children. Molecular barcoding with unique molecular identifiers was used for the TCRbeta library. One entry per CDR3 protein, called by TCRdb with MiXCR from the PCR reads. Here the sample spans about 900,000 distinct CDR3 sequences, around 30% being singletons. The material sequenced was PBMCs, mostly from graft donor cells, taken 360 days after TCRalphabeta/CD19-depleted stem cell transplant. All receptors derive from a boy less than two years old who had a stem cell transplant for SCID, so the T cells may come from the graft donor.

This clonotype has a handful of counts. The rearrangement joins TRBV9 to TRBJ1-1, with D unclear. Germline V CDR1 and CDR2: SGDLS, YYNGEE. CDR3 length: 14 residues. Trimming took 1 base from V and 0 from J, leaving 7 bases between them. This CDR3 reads CASSVSPLNTEAFF. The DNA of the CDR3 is TGTGCCAGCAGCGTAAGCCCCCTGAACACTGAAGCTTTCTTT. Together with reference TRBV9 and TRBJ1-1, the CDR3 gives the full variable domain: DSGVTQTPKHLITATGQRVTLRCSPRSGDLSVYWYQQSLDQGLQFLIQYYNGEERAKGNILERFSAQQFPDLHSELNLSSLELGDSALYFCASSVSPLNTEAFFGQGTRLTVV.

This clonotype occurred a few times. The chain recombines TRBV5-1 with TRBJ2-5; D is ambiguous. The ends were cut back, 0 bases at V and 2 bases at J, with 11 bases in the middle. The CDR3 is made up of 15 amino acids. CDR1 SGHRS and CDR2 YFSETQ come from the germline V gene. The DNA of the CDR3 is TGCGCCAGCAGCTTGGGGGCAGGCCGTCAAGAGACCCAGTACTTC. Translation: CASSLGAGRQETQYF.

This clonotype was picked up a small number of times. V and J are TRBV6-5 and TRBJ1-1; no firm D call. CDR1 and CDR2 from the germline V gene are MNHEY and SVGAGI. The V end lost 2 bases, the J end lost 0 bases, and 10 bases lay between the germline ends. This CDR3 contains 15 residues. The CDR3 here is CASSYDYGLNTEAFF. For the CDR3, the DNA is TGTGCCAGCAGTTACGATTACGGCCTGAACACTGAAGCTTTCTTT.

CDR3 sequence (DNA): TGTGCCAGCAGCTTCCCGGAAGTGCACGGAGGCGAGCAGTACTTC. Residues: CASSFPEVHGGEQYF. The chain carries TRBV5-4 and TRBJ2-7; TRBD2 might be the D (5 bases). Trimming cost V 2 bases and J 6 bases, with 18 bases left between them. Per the germline V gene, CDR1 is SGHNT and CDR2 is YYREEE (reference sequence). This CDR3 spans 15 amino acids. The whole variable domain, filled in from reference TRBV5-4 and TRBJ2-7, reads ETGVTQSPTHLIKTRGQQVTLRCSSQSGHNTVSWYQQALGQGPQFIFQYYREEENGRGNFPPRFSGLQFPNYSSELNVNALELDDSALYLCASSFPEVHGGEQYFGPGTRLTVT.

CDR3 region: CASSPGNRVRSYEQYF. The CDR3 nucleotides read TGTGCCAGCAGCCCCGGGAACAGGGTTAGGTCCTACGAGCAGTACTTC. The chain joins TRBV7-8 to TRBJ2-7; D is possibly TRBD1 (6 bases). Trimming stripped 5 bases from V and 1 base from J, with 18 bases between. The CDR3 runs to 16 residues. Germline V gene data show CDR1 as SGHVS and CDR2 as FQNEAQ.

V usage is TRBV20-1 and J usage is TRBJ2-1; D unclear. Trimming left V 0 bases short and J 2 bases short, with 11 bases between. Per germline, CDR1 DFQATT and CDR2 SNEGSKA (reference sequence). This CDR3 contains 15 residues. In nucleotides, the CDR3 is TGCAGTGCTAGAGAAGCGCACATGCCCTACAATGAGCAGTTCTTC. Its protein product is CSAREAHMPYNEQFF.

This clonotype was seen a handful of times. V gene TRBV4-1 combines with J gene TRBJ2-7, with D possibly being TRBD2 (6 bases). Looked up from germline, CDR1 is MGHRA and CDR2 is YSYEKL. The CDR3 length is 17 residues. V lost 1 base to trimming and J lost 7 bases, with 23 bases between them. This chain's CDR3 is CASSQVGSRDWFGEQYF. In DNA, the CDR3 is TGCGCCAGCAGCCAAGTGGGGAGTCGGGACTGGTTCGGAGAGCAGTACTTC.

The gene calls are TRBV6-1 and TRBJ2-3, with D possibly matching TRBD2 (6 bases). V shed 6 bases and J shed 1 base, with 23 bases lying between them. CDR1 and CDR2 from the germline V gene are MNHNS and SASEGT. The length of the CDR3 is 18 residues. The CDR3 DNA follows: TGTGCCAGCAGCCTCTCCGCGAGCGGGCTGGTGGGCACAGATACGCAGTATTTT. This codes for CASSLSASGLVGTDTQYF.

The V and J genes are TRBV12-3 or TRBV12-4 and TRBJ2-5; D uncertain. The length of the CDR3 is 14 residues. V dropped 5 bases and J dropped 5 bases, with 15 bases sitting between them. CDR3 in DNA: TGTGCCAGCAGTACAATCTGGCTATGGGAGACCCAGTACTTC. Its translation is CASSTIWLWETQYF.

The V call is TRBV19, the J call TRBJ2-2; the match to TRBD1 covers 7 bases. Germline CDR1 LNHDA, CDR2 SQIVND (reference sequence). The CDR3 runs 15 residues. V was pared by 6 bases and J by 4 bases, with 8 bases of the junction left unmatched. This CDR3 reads CASRSTGVGTGELFF. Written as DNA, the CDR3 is TGTGCCAGTAGGAGTACAGGGGTGGGCACCGGGGAGCTGTTTTTT.